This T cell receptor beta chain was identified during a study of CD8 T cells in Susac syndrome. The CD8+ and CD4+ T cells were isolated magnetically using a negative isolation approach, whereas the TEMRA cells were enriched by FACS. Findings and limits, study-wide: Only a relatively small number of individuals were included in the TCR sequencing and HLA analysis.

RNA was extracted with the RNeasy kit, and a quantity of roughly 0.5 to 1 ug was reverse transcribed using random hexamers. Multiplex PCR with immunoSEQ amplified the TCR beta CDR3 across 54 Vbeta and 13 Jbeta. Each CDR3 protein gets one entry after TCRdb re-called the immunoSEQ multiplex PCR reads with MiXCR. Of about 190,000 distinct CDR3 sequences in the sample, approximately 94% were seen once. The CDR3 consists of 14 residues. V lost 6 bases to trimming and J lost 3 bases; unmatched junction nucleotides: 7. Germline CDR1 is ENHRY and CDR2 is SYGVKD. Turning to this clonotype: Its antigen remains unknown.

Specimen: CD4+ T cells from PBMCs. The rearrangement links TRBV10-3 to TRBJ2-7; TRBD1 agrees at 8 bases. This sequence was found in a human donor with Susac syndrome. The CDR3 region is CAISPDRENYEQYF. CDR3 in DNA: TGTGCCATCAGCCCGGACAGGGAAAACTACGAGCAGTACTTC.